These 29 T cell receptor beta chains were all obtained from the same sample, sequenced in a study of T cell responses to AZD1222 COVID-19 vaccine. Profiling relied on immunoSEQ multiplex PCR, and the TCRdb table lists in-frame clones only, not all of them. The sample holds tens of thousands of clones, around 90% seen once. This material consisted of peripheral blood, taken on day 0 of AZD1222 vaccination. Source of these receptors: an adult in good health.

This clone is a singleton in its sample. The chain joins TRBV7-9 to TRBJ1-2; unclear D gene. CDR1 SEHNR and CDR2 FQNEAQ come from the germline V gene (reference sequence). This CDR3 is built from 13 residues. Trimming cost V 7 bases and J 3 bases, with 12 bases left between them. The CDR3: CASTAVSDYGYTF. The CDR3 nucleotides are TGTGCCAGCACCGCCGTAAGTGACTATGGCTACACCTTC.

The chain recombines TRBV3-1 (or the pseudogene TRBV3-2) with TRBJ1-2; D might be TRBD1 (5 bases). Germline V gene lookup returns CDR1 LGHDT and CDR2 YNNKEL (reference sequence). The germline V and J ends were trimmed by 7 bases and 4 bases, with 16 bases remaining between them. The CDR3 spans 14 residues. CDR3 loop: CASTSQTGRYGYTF. CDR3 nucleotides: TGTGCCAGCACCAGCCAAACAGGCCGCTATGGCTACACCTTC.

The DNA of the CDR3 is TGTGCCAGCAGCCTAGGGAGGGGCACCTTTTTAGAAGAGACCCAGTACTTC. This translates into CASSLGRGTFLEETQYF. The V call is TRBV9, the J call TRBJ2-5, with 7 bases lining up with TRBD2. The V segment lost 4 bases and the J segment 3 bases; nucleotides outside the gene matches: 15. Germline V gene lookup returns CDR1 SGDLS and CDR2 YYNGEE. This CDR3 region has 17 residues.

The chain links TRBV2 to TRBJ1-1; D is unresolved. Germline CDR1 reads SNHLY; CDR2 reads FYNNEI. Trimming removed 6 bases from V and 9 bases from J, with 11 bases in between. The CDR3 covers 11 residues. The CDR3: CASSGEGQAFF. In DNA, the CDR3 is TGTGCCAGCAGCGGTGAGGGTCAAGCTTTCTTT. The full variable domain, with the rest looked up from reference TRBV2 and TRBJ1-1, is EPEVTQTPSHQVTQMGQEVILRCVPISNHLYFYWYRQILGQKVEFLVSFYNNEISEKSEIFDDQFSVERPDGSNFTLKIRSTKLEDSAMYFCASSGEGQAFFGQGTRLTVV.

V usage is TRBV5-4 and J usage is TRBJ2-5, with 11 nucleotides matching TRBD2. Germline assignment: CDR1 SGHNT and CDR2 YYREEE (reference sequence). The junction had 4 bases not matched to a gene; V was cut back by 4 bases and J by 5 bases. This CDR3 contains 14 residues. CDR3 nucleotides: TGTGCCAGCAGCCTTAGCGGGGGGGAGGAGACCCAGTACTTC. Translation: CASSLSGGEETQYF.

The chain is built from TRBV28 and TRBJ1-1; weak D call: TRBD1 (5 bases). This CDR3 is 12 amino acids long. Germline assignment: CDR1 MDHEN and CDR2 SYDVKM. V lost 5 bases and J lost 4, with 8 bases in between. This CDR3 is CASSPGGTEAFF. CDR3 bases: TGTGCCAGCAGTCCGGGGGGCACTGAAGCTTTCTTT.

The chain has TRBV7-2 and TRBJ2-3, with D possibly TRBD1 on 7 matching bases. Per germline, CDR1 SGHTA and CDR2 FQGNSA. The CDR3 runs 14 residues. Trimming took 4 bases from V and 8 from J, leaving 16 bases between them. The CDR3 nucleotides read TGTGCCAGCAGCTCCCGACAGGGAGGAGGTACGCAGTATTTT. It is translated as CASSSRQGGGTQYF. Together with reference TRBV7-2 and TRBJ2-3, the CDR3 gives the full variable domain: GAGVSQSPSNKVTEKGKDVELRCDPISGHTALYWYRQSLGQGLEFLIYFQGNSAPDKSGLPSDRFSAERTGGSVSTLTIQRTQQEDSAVYLCASSSRQGGGTQYFGPGTRLTVL.

This chain connects TRBV28 to TRBJ1-2, with D perhaps matching TRBD1 (5 bases). Germline V gene lookup returns CDR1 MDHEN and CDR2 SYDVKM. V lost 1 base and J lost 4, with 13 bases in between. The CDR3 has 15 amino acids. CDR3 DNA: TGTGCCAGCAGTTTATTTGGGACGAATTCCTATGGCTACACCTTC. This encodes CASSLFGTNSYGYTF.

The chain uses TRBV23-1 and TRBJ1-1; D gene uncertain. Being an ORF, TRBV23-1 has a function that is uncertain. The CDR3 spans 13 residues. V lost 2 bases and J lost 7, with 11 bases in between. The CDR3 coding sequence is TGCGCCAGCAGTCAAGCGGCTATACATGAAGCTTTCTTT. The encoded protein is CASSQAAIHEAFF.

Written as DNA, the CDR3 is TGCGCCAGCAGCTTGGGCGGGGAGAAAGAGACCCAGTACTTC. It encodes CASSLGGEKETQYF. The V gene is TRBV5-1, the J gene TRBJ2-5; possible D gene TRBD2, 6 bases. Germline lookup yields CDR1 SGHRS and CDR2 YFSETQ. Trimming removed 0 bases at V and 3 bases at J, with 9 bases between. This CDR3 comprises 14 residues. The full variable domain, in which reference TRBV5-1 and TRBJ2-5 provide the parts outside the CDR3, is KAGVTQTPRYLIKTRGQQVTLSCSPISGHRSVSWYQQTPGQGLQFLFEYFSETQRNKGNFPGRFSGRQFSNSRSEMNVSTLELGDSALYLCASSLGGEKETQYFGPGTRLLVL.

This rearrangement joins TRBV6-5 to TRBJ1-3; perhaps TRBD1 as D (5 bases). Trimming removed 8 bases at V and 4 bases at J, with 12 bases between. Per germline, CDR1 MNHEY and CDR2 SVGAGI. The CDR3 sequence is 13 residues long. The CDR3 sequence is CASLTDTGNTIYF. For the CDR3, the DNA is TGTGCCAGCCTGACAGACACCGGAAACACCATATATTTT.

The chain recombines TRBV3-1 (or the pseudogene TRBV3-2) with TRBJ1-3; weak D call: TRBD1 (5 bases). The CDR3 length is 12 residues. Germline V gene lookup returns CDR1 LGHDT and CDR2 YNNKEL (reference sequence). The V end was cut by 2 bases, the J end by 10 bases, with 9 bases between. CDR3 residues: CASSQRAGTIYF. In nucleotides, the CDR3 is TGTGCCAGCAGCCAACGGGCAGGGACCATATATTTT.

V and J are TRBV30 and TRBJ1-2; 9 nucleotides match TRBD1. V shed 3 bases and J 5 bases; nucleotides not matched to a gene: 4. The V gene's germline CDR1 is GTSNPN and CDR2 SVGIG (reference sequence). The CDR3 is made up of 13 amino acids. CDR3 sequence (DNA): TGTGCCTGGAGCTCCGACAGGGGGTATGGCTACACCTTC. Protein product: CAWSSDRGYGYTF.

The rearrangement uses TRBV27 and TRBJ1-2; 7 bases fit TRBD1. Germline loops: CDR1 MNHEY, CDR2 SMNVEV (reference sequence). The CDR3 is 15 amino acids. V lost 5 bases, J lost 6 bases, and 12 bases stayed unmatched. This chain's CDR3 is CASSPWVDRRHGYTF. Written as DNA, the CDR3 is TGTGCCAGCAGTCCATGGGTGGACAGGCGGCATGGCTACACCTTC.

A remark on this clone: At one of its ends the junction is not consistent with the germline gene, which may arise from a read error. The rearrangement links TRBV7-6 to TRBJ2-7, with 8 bases lining up with TRBD2. Germline CDR1 SGHVS, CDR2 FNYEAQ. The CDR3 totals 15 residues. This chain's CDR3 is CASSYVAGWSSEQYF. CDR3 nucleotides: TGTGCCAGCAGCTACGTAGCGGGGTGGTCCTCCGAGCAGTACTTC.

The gene calls are TRBV19 and TRBJ1-2, with D possibly matching TRBD1 (5 bases). Germline-derived CDR1 and CDR2 are LNHDA and SQIVND (reference sequence). This CDR3 is built from 14 residues. Trimming shortened V by 7 bases and J by 8 bases, and 20 bases separated the two germline ends. In nucleotides, the CDR3 is TGTGCCAGTACCCCCGGGGGAGGGGTCGACGGCTACACCTTC. Protein sequence: CASTPGGGVDGYTF.

In nucleotides, the CDR3 is TGTGCCAGCAGCTTAGAAACGGATACGCAGTATTTT. It encodes CASSLETDTQYF. This chain connects TRBV7-6 to TRBJ2-3; D not resolved. CDR3 length equals 12 residues. Trimming pared 1 base from V and 6 bases from J, leaving 5 bases between. Germline loops: CDR1 SGHVS, CDR2 FNYEAQ. The full variable domain, its missing parts supplied by reference TRBV7-6 and TRBJ2-3, is GAGVSQSPRYKVTKRGQDVALRCDPISGHVSLYWYRQALGQGPEFLTYFNYEAQQDKSGLPNDRFSAERPEGSISTLTIQRTEQRDSAMYRCASSLETDTQYFGPGTRLTVL.

This sequence joins TRBV5-4 and TRBJ2-1; D tentatively fits TRBD1 or TRBD2 (5 bases each). CDR3 length: 14 residues. In germline, CDR1 is SGHNT, CDR2 YYREEE (reference sequence). With 4 bases removed from V and 3 bases from J, the gap between germline ends came to 11 bases. The CDR3 loop is CASSLGDGYNEQFF. CDR3 bases: TGTGCCAGCAGCCTAGGGGACGGCTACAATGAGCAGTTCTTC.

The chain employs TRBV6-2 or TRBV6-3 and TRBJ2-3; 11 bases are a match to TRBD2. Looked up from germline, CDR1 is MNHEY and CDR2 is SVGEGT. The trim removed 5 bases at V and 1 base at J, leaving 8 bases unmatched. The CDR3 loop spans 17 amino acids. CDR3 sequence: CASSPIPTSGGTDTQYF. The CDR3 DNA follows: TGTGCCAGCAGTCCCATCCCGACTAGCGGGGGCACAGATACGCAGTATTTT.

V usage is TRBV7-2 and J usage is TRBJ1-1, with TRBD1 matching 7 bases. CDR1 SGHTA and CDR2 FQGNSA come from the germline V gene. The CDR3 sequence is 15 residues long. V was pared by 0 bases and J by 8 bases, with 9 bases of the junction left unmatched. The DNA of the CDR3 is TGTGCCAGCAGCTTAGCGTGGGGCAGGGGGGCCGAAGCTTTCTTT. As protein: CASSLAWGRGAEAFF.

The V call is TRBV4-2, the J call TRBJ1-4, with 9 bases aligning to TRBD1. This CDR3 is built from 17 residues. J was trimmed by 4 bases and V by 4 bases; bases with no gene match: 10. Germline V gene lookup returns CDR1 LGHNA and CDR2 YNFKEQ. The DNA of the CDR3 is TGTGCCAGCAGCCTCCAAACACCGGACAGGGGTAATGAAAAACTGTTTTTT. It encodes CASSLQTPDRGNEKLFF.

The chain is built from TRBV6-4 and TRBJ1-6; TRBD1 might be the D (5 bases). The CDR3 runs 13 residues. From germline, CDR1 is MRHNA and CDR2 SNTAGT. The ends were cut back, 5 bases at V and 10 bases at J, with 12 bases in the middle. In nucleotides, the CDR3 is TGTGCCAGCAGTCAGGACATTGAATCACCCCTCCACTTT. As protein: CASSQDIESPLHF.

The chain links TRBV7-9 to TRBJ1-2, with D unresolved. The CDR3 is 15 amino acids. Germline lookup yields CDR1 SEHNR and CDR2 FQNEAQ (reference sequence). The V end was cut by 7 bases, the J end by 3 bases, with 18 bases between. The CDR3 spells CASTLEVGGHYGYTF. The CDR3 DNA reads as TGTGCCAGCACCTTGGAGGTAGGCGGACACTATGGCTACACCTTC.

The chain combines TRBV19 with TRBJ2-6; D uncertain. Germline-derived CDR1 and CDR2 are LNHDA and SQIVND (reference sequence). CDR3 length: 15 residues. V shed 10 bases and J shed 1 base, with 14 bases lying between them. This CDR3 is CATLDLGSGANVLTF. CDR3 DNA: TGTGCCACCCTCGATCTGGGATCTGGGGCCAACGTCCTGACTTTC.

This chain uses TRBV7-9 with TRBJ1-4, with 9 bases matching TRBD1. Per the germline V gene, CDR1 is SEHNR and CDR2 is FQNEAQ (reference sequence). V was pared by 5 bases and J by 4 bases, with 2 bases of the junction left unmatched. The CDR3 covers 14 residues. The CDR3 DNA reads as TGTGCCAGCAGCCGGGACAGGGATAATGAAAAACTGTTTTTT. Translation gives CASSRDRDNEKLFF.

Regarding this clone: One end of the junction does not line up with germline, which may come from a read error. The chain has TRBV12-3 or TRBV12-4 and TRBJ2-7; 8 nucleotides line up with TRBD2. The length of the CDR3 is 13 residues. The CDR3 region is CASRLRWTSSLDF. DNA for the CDR3: TGTGCCAGCAGACTTCGCTGGACTAGCTCTTTGGACTTC.

V gene TRBV27 combines with J gene TRBJ2-7, with unresolved D. The CDR3 has 16 residues. The germline gives CDR1 MNHEY, CDR2 SMNVEV (reference sequence). Trimming took 5 bases from V and 0 from J, leaving 17 bases between them. The chain's CDR3 is CASSLPSPLGSYEQYF. CDR3 nucleotides: TGTGCCAGCAGTCTCCCCTCCCCTCTGGGCTCCTACGAGCAGTACTTC.

The chain recombines TRBV9 with TRBJ2-2; tentatively, D is TRBD1 (6 bases). Trimming removed 0 bases at V and 7 bases at J, with 13 bases between. Germline CDR1 reads SGDLS; CDR2 reads YYNGEE. The CDR3 is made up of 15 amino acids. For the CDR3, the DNA is TGTGCCAGCAGCGTAGGTAACAGGGCGAACGGGGAGCTGTTTTTT. Translating it yields CASSVGNRANGELFF. The complete variable domain, with remaining parts taken from reference TRBV9 and TRBJ2-2, reads DSGVTQTPKHLITATGQRVTLRCSPRSGDLSVYWYQQSLDQGLQFLIQYYNGEERAKGNILERFSAQQFPDLHSELNLSSLELGDSALYFCASSVGNRANGELFFGEGSRLTVL.

The chain couples TRBV10-3 to TRBJ1-6; TRBD1 matches at 12 bases. The J segment lost 5 bases and the V segment lost 6 bases, leaving 5 bases of the junction unmatched. Germline V gives CDR1 ENHRY, CDR2 SYGVKD. The CDR3 length is 16 residues. CDR3 DNA sequence: TGTGCCATCAGGGGGACAGGGGGCGCGAATAATTCACCCCTCCACTTT. It encodes CAIRGTGGANNSPLHF.